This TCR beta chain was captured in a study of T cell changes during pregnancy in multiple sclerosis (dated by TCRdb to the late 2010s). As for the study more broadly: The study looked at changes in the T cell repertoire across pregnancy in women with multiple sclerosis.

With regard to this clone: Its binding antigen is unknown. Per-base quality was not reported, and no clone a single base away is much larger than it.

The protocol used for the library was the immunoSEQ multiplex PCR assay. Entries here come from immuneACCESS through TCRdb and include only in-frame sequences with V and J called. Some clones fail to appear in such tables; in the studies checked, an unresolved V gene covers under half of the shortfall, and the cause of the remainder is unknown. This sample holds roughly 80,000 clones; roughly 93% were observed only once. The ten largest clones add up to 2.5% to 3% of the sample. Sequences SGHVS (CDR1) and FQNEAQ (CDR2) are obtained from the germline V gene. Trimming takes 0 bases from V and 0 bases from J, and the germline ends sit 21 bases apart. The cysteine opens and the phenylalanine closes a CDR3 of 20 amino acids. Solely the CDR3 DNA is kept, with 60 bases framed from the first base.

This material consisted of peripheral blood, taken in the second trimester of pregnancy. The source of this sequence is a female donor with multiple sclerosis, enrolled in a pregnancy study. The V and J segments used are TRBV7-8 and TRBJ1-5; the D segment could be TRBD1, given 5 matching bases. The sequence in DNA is TGTGCCAGCAGCTTAGCAGGGGTTAACCGAATAGATTATAGCAATCAGCCCCAGCATTTT. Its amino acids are CASSLAGVNRIDYSNQPQHF.